This TCR beta chain is from a study of control samples from healthy donors and cancer patients. The ends were cut back, 1 base at V and 6 bases at J, with 10 bases in the middle. The germline V gene encodes CDR1 SGHDT and CDR2 YYEEEE. The CDR3 consists of 13 residues. The method was immunoSEQ multiplex PCR; TCRdb's version includes in-frame clones alone and lacks a portion of them. This sample has 48,000 or so clones; over 90% occur once, and the top ten carry 20% to 25%. J is TRBJ1-2 and V is TRBV5-6, with D maybe TRBD1 (6 bases). This sequence originates from a woman aged 45 to 65 with head and neck cancer. Material: PBMCs. In nucleotides, the CDR3 is TGTGCCAGCAGCTTGCAGAGGGGGGATGGCTACACCTTC. It translates to CASSLQRGDGYTF.